The source of this TCR beta chain is a study of blood T cell repertoires in COVID-19. Study background: T cells, B-cell-depleted T cells, or PBMCs supplied cDNA or gDNA.

In the authors' workflow: Reference gene primer amplification yielded estimated nucleated cell counts. Some clones are missing from TCRdb's copy, which holds only in-frame ones; the method was immunoSEQ multiplex PCR. The V and J calls and clone size are taken from that table; D and trimming were inferred from the DNA. Among some 250,000 clones listed, around 90% were seen once. With V trimmed by 3 bases and J by 2 bases, 1 base remained unmatched. The CDR3 runs to 14 residues. CDR1 and CDR2 from the germline V gene are SEHNR and FQNEAQ (reference sequence). Those enrolled, adults aged roughly 18 to 90 years, came from about 24 US areas.

Sequenced material: PBMCs or T cells enriched from blood (not recorded which). The J gene is TRBJ1-5, the V gene TRBV7-9; 7 bases line up with TRBD1. This clonotype originated in a human donor in a cohort exposed to, infected with or recovered from COVID-19 (not recorded which). The donor label of this sample is uncertain. The DNA of the CDR3 is TGTGCCAGCAGCTTCACAGGGGGCAATCAGCCCCAGCATTTT. This encodes CASSFTGGNQPQHF.